One sample yielded the 2 T cell receptor beta chains listed below, sequenced in a study of shared clonotypes between healthy human individuals. The table came from immunoSEQ multiplex PCR; TCRdb's copy has only in-frame clones and leaves some out. Of some 2.3 million clones in the sample, approximately 93% were seen once. Input material: naive CD4+ T cells from PBMCs. Subset here: CD45RA+ positively selected. Every receptor here comes from a man aged 18 to 30 in good health. Some clones in this sample may be carry-over from other donors' samples.

This clone showed up just once. This sequence joins TRBV19 and TRBJ1-4; perhaps TRBD1 as D (5 bases). Germline values: CDR1 LNHDA, CDR2 SQIVND (reference sequence). This CDR3 is built from 12 residues. The V gene lost 10 bases and the J gene lost 8 bases, with 14 bases spanning the gap. The CDR3: CATRERDEKLFF. The CDR3 nucleotides read TGTGCCACCAGGGAGAGGGACGAAAAACTGTTTTTT.

J is TRBJ2-7 and V is TRBV5-6; possible D gene TRBD2, 6 bases. V was pared by 2 bases and J by 2 bases, with 14 bases between. The CDR3 has 15 amino acids. CDR1 is SGHDT, CDR2 YYEEEE, per germline. CDR3 coding DNA: TGTGCCAGCAGCTTATGGGGCGGGACGACCTACGAGCAGTACTTC. This codes for CASSLWGGTTYEQYF.